This T cell receptor (beta chain) was sequenced for a study of blood T cell repertoires in COVID-19. Study-level information: The origin of the acute and convalescent COVID-19 samples was the United States, Italy and Spain. Sources were T cells, B-cell-depleted T cells, or PBMCs; the material itself was cDNA or gDNA.

Per the authors' pipeline: Reference gene primer amplification gave nucleated cell count estimates. The assay was immunoSEQ multiplex PCR, and TCRdb's table has in-frame clones only and misses some. The V and J calls and the clone size are those of that table, but D and trimming were determined from the DNA. Of some 100,000 clones listed, around 90% are singletons. Trimming pared 5 bases from V and 8 bases from J, leaving 12 bases between. The CDR3 has 12 residues. The germline gives CDR1 MDHEN, CDR2 SYDVKM. The chain employs TRBV28 and TRBJ1-2, with a weak D call TRBD1 (5 bases). The TCR sequence derives from a human donor in a cohort sampled during active COVID-19. The sequenced sample was peripheral blood. CDR3 sequence: CASSEYRNGYTF. CDR3 DNA sequence: TGTGCCAGCAGTGAGTACAGGAACGGCTACACCTTC.